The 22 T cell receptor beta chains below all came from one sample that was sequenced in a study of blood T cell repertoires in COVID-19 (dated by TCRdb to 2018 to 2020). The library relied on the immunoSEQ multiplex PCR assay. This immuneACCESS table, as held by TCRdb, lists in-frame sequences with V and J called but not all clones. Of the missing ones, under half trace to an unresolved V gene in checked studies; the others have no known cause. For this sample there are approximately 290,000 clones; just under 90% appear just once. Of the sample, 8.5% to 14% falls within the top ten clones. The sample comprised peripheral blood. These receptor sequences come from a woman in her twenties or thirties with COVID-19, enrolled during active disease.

This CDR3 reads CASSSYPSGDYEQYF. In DNA, the CDR3 is TGTGCCAGTAGTTCTTATCCGTCCGGGGATTACGAGCAGTACTTC. The chain employs TRBV19 and TRBJ2-7; TRBD2 might be the D (5 bases). Trimming removed 5 bases at V and 4 bases at J, with 18 bases between. CDR1 LNHDA and CDR2 SQIVND come from the germline V gene (reference sequence). The CDR3 is 15 residues long. Based on the CDR3 plus reference TRBV19 and TRBJ2-7, the full variable domain is DGGITQSPKYLFRKEGQNVTLSCEQNLNHDAMYWYRQDPGQGLRLIYYSQIVNDFQKGDIAEGYSVSREKKESFPLTVTSAQKNPTAFYLCASSSYPSGDYEQYFGPGTRLTVT.

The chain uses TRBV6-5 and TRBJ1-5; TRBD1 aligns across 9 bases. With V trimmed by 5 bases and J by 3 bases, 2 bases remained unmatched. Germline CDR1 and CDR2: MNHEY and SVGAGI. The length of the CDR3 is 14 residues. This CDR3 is CASSKQGANQPQHF. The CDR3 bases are TGTGCCAGCAGTAAACAGGGGGCCAATCAGCCCCAGCATTTT.

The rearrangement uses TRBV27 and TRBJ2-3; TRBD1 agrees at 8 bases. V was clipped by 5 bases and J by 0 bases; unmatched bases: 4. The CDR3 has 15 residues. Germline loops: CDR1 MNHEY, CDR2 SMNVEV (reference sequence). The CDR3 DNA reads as TGTGCCAGCAGTGTCCGGGACAGGAGCACAGATACGCAGTATTTT. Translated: CASSVRDRSTDTQYF.

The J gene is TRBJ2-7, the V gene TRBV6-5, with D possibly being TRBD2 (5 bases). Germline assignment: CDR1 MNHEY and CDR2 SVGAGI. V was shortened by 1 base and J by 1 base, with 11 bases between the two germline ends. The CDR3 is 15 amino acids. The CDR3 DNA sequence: TGTGCCAGCAGTTACTGGGATGCGGGTTCCTACGAGCAGTACTTC. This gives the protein CASSYWDAGSYEQYF.

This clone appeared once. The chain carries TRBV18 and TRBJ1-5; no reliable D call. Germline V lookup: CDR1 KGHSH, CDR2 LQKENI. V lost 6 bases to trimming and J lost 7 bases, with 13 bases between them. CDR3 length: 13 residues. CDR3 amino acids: CASSLGSEQPQHF. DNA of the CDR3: TGTGCCAGCTCTTTAGGAAGCGAGCAGCCCCAGCATTTT.

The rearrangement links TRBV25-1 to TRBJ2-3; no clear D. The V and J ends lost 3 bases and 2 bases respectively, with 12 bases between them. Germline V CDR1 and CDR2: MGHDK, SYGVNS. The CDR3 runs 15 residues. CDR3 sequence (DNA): TGTGCCAGCAGTGACCTAAATTCTATCACAGATACGCAGTATTTT. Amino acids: CASSDLNSITDTQYF.

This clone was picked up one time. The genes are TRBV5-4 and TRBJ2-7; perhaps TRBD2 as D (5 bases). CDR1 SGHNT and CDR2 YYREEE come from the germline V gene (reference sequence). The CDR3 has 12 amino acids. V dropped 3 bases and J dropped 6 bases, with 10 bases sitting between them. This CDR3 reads CASSSYSGEQYF. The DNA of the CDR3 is TGTGCCAGCAGCTCCTACAGCGGCGAGCAGTACTTC.

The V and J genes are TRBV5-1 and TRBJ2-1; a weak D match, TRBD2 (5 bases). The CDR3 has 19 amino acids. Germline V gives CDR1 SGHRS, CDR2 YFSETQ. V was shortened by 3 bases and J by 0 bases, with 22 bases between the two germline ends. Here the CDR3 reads CASSWETIQPIGSYNEQFF. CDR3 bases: TGCGCCAGCAGCTGGGAGACCATACAACCTATAGGCTCCTACAATGAGCAGTTCTTC.

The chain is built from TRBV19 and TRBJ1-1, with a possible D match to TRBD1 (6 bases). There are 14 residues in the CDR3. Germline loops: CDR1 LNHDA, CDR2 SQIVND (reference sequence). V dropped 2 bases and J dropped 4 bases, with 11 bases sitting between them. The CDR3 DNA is TGTGCCAGTAGTATAAGCAGGGGCTCCACTGAAGCTTTCTTT. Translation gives CASSISRGSTEAFF.

Here the CDR3 reads CASSQEDSMNYGYTF. The CDR3 region has the DNA TGCGCCAGCAGCCAAGAGGACAGTATGAACTATGGCTACACCTTC. The gene calls are TRBV4-1 and TRBJ1-2; D may be TRBD1 (6 bases). Germline lookup yields CDR1 MGHRA and CDR2 YSYEKL. This CDR3 has 15 amino acids. Trimming pared 0 bases from V and 2 bases from J, leaving 10 bases between.

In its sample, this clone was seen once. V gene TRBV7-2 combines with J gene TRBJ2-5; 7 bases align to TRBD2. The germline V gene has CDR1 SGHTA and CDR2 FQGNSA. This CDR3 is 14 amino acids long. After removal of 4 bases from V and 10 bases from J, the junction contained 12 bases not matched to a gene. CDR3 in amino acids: CASSYRDYKLIQYF. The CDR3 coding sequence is TGTGCCAGCAGCTACCGGGACTACAAGTTGATCCAGTACTTC. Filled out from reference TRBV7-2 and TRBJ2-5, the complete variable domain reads GAGVSQSPSNKVTEKGKDVELRCDPISGHTALYWYRQSLGQGLEFLIYFQGNSAPDKSGLPSDRFSAERTGGSVSTLTIQRTQQEDSAVYLCASSYRDYKLIQYFGPGTRLLVL.

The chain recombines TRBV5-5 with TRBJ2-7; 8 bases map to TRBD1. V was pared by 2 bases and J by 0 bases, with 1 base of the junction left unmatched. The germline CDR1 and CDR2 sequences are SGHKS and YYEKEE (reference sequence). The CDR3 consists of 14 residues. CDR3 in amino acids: CASSLQGVSYEQYF. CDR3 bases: TGTGCCAGCAGCTTACAGGGGGTCTCCTACGAGCAGTACTTC.

CDR3 DNA: TGCGCCAGCAGCCCCGGACAGGGGCAACCCTACGAGCAGTACTTC. It specifies CASSPGQGQPYEQYF. The rearrangement links TRBV5-1 to TRBJ2-7; 9 bases match TRBD1. With 4 bases clipped from V and 2 bases from J, the junction kept 7 bases outside the gene matches. Germline CDR1 and CDR2: SGHRS and YFSETQ. This CDR3 comprises 15 residues.

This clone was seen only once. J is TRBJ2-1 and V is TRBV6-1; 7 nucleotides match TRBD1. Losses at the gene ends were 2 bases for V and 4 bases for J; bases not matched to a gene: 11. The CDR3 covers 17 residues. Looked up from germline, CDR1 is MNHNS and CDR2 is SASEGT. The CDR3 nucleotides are TGTGCCAGCAGTGAACCCCCGTGGGGACAGCCGTACAATGAGCAGTTCTTC. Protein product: CASSEPPWGQPYNEQFF.

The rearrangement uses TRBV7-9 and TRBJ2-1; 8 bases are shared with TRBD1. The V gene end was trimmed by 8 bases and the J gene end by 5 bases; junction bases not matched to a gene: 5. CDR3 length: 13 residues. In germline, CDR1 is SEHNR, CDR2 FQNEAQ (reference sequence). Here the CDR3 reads CASSRTGNNEQFF. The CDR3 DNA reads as TGTGCCAGCTCCCGGACAGGGAACAATGAGCAGTTCTTC.

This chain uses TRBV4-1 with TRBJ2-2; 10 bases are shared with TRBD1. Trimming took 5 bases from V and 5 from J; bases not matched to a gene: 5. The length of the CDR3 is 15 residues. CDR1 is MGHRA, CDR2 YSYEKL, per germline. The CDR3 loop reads CASSFGQGGTGELFF. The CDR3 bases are TGCGCCAGCAGCTTCGGACAGGGGGGGACCGGGGAGCTGTTTTTT.

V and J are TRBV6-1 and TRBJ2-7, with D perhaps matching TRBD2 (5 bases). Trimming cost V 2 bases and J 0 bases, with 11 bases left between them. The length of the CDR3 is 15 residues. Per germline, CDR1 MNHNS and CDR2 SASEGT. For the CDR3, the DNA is TGTGCCAGCAGTGAACCTAGCCACCCCTCCTACGAGCAGTACTTC. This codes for CASSEPSHPSYEQYF.

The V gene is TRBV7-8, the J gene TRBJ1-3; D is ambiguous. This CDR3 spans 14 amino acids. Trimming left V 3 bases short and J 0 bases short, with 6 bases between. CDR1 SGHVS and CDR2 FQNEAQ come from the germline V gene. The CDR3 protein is CASSLAVSGNTIYF. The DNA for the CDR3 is TGTGCCAGCAGCTTGGCGGTCTCTGGAAACACCATATATTTT.

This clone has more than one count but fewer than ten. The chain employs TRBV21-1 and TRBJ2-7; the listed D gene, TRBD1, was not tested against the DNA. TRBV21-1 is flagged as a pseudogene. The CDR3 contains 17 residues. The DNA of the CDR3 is TGTGCCAGCAGCAAAGCGTGGAAGGACAGGCCCACCCACGAGCAGTACTTC. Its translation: CASSKAWKDRPTHEQYF.

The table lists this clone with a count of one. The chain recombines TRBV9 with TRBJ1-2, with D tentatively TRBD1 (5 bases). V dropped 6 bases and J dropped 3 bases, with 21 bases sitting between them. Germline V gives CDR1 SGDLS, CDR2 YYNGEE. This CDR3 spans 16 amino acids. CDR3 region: CASIPAPAGWDYGYTF. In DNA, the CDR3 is TGTGCCAGCATCCCTGCCCCTGCAGGGTGGGACTATGGCTACACCTTC.

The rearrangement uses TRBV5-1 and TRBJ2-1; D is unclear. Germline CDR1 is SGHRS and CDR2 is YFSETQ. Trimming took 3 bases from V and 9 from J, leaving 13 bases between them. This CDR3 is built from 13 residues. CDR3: CASSSDPSGEQFF. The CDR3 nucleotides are TGCGCCAGCAGCTCTGATCCTAGTGGTGAGCAGTTCTTC.

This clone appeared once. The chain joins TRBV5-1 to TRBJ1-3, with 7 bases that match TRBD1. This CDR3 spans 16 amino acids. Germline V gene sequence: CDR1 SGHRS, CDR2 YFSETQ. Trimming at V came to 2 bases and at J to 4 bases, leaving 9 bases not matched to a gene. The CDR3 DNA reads TGCGCCAGCAGCTTATATAACAGGGGAGACGGAAACACCATATATTTT. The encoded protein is CASSLYNRGDGNTIYF.